Listed below are T cell receptor beta chains from one sample, sequenced in a study of blood T cell repertoires in COVID-19. Repertoires were generated with immunoSEQ multiplex PCR, while TCRdb's copy carries only in-frame clones and drops some. The table has about 300,000 clones, 80% to 95% seen once. The sequenced sample consisted of PBMCs or T cells enriched from blood (not recorded which). Receptors originate from a woman younger than 45 who had recovered from COVID-19. Both conserved end residues are part of each CDR3. Each record gives: D gene, J gene, clone size, V gene, CDR3 DNA, CDR3 protein. The D gene is left open where the match is weak. Rows may omit the clone size; those that give it use once, few, many or a size class.

.	TRBJ2-5	.	TRBV28	TGTGCCAGCTGCTCGGTTGAGACCCAGTACTTC	CASCSVETQYF
.	TRBJ1-2	.	TRBV30	TGTGCCTGGAGTGTACGGGAGAGACTCGGCTACACCTTC	CAWSVRERLGYTF
TRBD2	TRBJ2-1	.	TRBV11-3	TGTGCCAGCAGTTCCCGTGAGCGGGAGGGGTACAATGAGCAGTTCTTC	CASSSREREGYNEQFF
.	TRBJ1-3	.	TRBV7-2	TGTGCCAGCAGCTTAGGAGTGGGCGTCTATGGAAACACCATATATTTT	CASSLGVGVYGNTIYF
TRBD2	TRBJ2-1	.	TRBV27	TGTGCCAGCAGGGCCGCCGGGGCGGGAGCTTTGAATGAGCAGTTCTTC	CASRAAGAGALNEQFF
TRBD2	TRBJ2-7	.	TRBV7-2	TGTGCCAGCAGCTTAGAAGGTGGCGGGAGTCTGTACTTC	CASSLEGGGSLYF
TRBD1	TRBJ2-7	.	TRBV28	TGTGCCAGCAGTCCCCGGGACAGTGACTACGAGCAGTACTTC	CASSPRDSDYEQYF
TRBD2	TRBJ2-5	.	TRBV3-1/TRBV3-2	TGTGCCAGCAGCCGGAGCGGGACTGGCTTAGAAGAGACCCAGTACTTC	CASSRSGTGLEETQYF
.	TRBJ1-5	few	TRBV30	TGTGCCTGGAGTGATCGGGAGGGTCAGCCCCAGCATTTT	CAWSDREGQPQHF
TRBD1	TRBJ2-5	many	TRBV5-6	TGTGCCAGCAGCTTGGTAGGTCGGAGAGGGGGCGAGACCCAGTACTTC	CASSLVGRRGGETQYF
.	TRBJ1-3	.	TRBV18	TGTGCCAGCTCACCGACCTCGGACAGTTTATACGGAAACACCATATATTTT	CASSPTSDSLYGNTIYF
.	TRBJ1-2	once	TRBV29-1	TGCAGCGTCGGACGACCAGGGGTTCCTGGCTACACCTTC	CSVGRPGVPGYTF
TRBD1	TRBJ1-6	.	TRBV18	TGTGCCAGCTCACGGACAGGCAGTAATTCACCCCTCCACTTT	CASSRTGSNSPLHF
.	TRBJ1-6	.	TRBV5-4	TGTGCCAGCAGCTTGAAAGATCTAGGTTCACCCCTCCACTTT	CASSLKDLGSPLHF
TRBD1	TRBJ1-1	.	TRBV28	TGTGCCAGCAGTTTAGAAGGGGGCATTGAAGCTTTCTTT	CASSLEGGIEAFF
TRBD1	TRBJ1-4	.	TRBV29-1	TGCAGCGTTAGTGGACAGGGGAGTAATGAAAAACTGTTTTTT	CSVSGQGSNEKLFF
.	TRBJ2-3	.	TRBV6-5	TGTGCCAGCGGATCTCGGACAATCATAGAGACGCAGTATTTT	CASGSRTIIETQYF
.	TRBJ2-3	.	TRBV24-1	TGTGCCACCAGTGATTTTTCGGATACGCAGTATTTT	CATSDFSDTQYF
.	TRBJ1-2	.	TRBV28	TGTGCCAGCACCTCAGGGGAAGGGGGTCCCTACGACACCTTC	CASTSGEGGPYDTF
TRBD1	TRBJ2-5	.	TRBV6-2/TRBV6-3	TGTGCCAGCAGTTACCAGGGGGCGAGAGAGACCCAGTACTTC	CASSYQGARETQYF
.	TRBJ2-7	.	TRBV12-1	TGTGCCAGCAGCTTTGATTTGCTAGCTTCTTACGAGCAGTACTTC	CASSFDLLASYEQYF
.	TRBJ2-1	.	TRBV7-9	TGTGCCAGCAGCTTAGCGCAGGGGGGAAGCTCCTACAATGAGCAGTTCTTC	CASSLAQGGSSYNEQFF
TRBD1	TRBJ1-5	.	TRBV6-5	TGTGCCAGCACAATGACAGGGTCGGATCAGCCCCAGCATTTT	CASTMTGSDQPQHF
.	TRBJ1-1	.	TRBV7-9	TGTGCCAGCAGCTTAGAGAGGGGGATCACAGGGACTGAAGCTTTCTTT	CASSLERGITGTEAFF
TRBD2	TRBJ2-2	.	TRBV5-5	TGTGCCAGCAGCTTGGGGCTAGCGGGGCTTCGAGACACCGGGGAGCTGTTTTTT	CASSLGLAGLRDTGELFF
.	TRBJ1-3	.	TRBV5-6	TGTGCCAGCAGCTTGGGAGGTTCCCGACGGCCTACTGGAAACACCATATATTTT	CASSLGGSRRPTGNTIYF
.	TRBJ2-1	.	TRBV7-9	TGTGCCAGCAGCTTGAGGGTAAACAATGAGCAGTTCTTC	CASSLRVNNEQFF